A selection of T cell receptor beta chains follows, all from one sample in a study of T cell responses to AZD1222 COVID-19 vaccine. Assay: immunoSEQ multiplex PCR; the TCRdb copy retains only in-frame clones and omits some. The data show more than 70,000 clones, about 91% seen once. This sample comprised peripheral blood, obtained 28 days after the second AZD1222 dose. These receptors were obtained from an adult who received the AZD1222 COVID-19 vaccine. The CDR3 runs from the conserved cysteine through the conserved F or W. D genes are given only for firm matches. Not all rows give a size; the values are once, few, many and, for expanded clones, a class.

abundance	v_gene	j_gene	d_gene	CDR3nt	CDR3aa
-	TRBV6-4	TRBJ1-6	-	TGTGCCAGCAGTGACCCGCAGGTGGGTAATTCACCCCTCCACTTT	CASSDPQVGNSPLHF
-	TRBV4-1	TRBJ2-3	-	TGCGCCAGCAGCCAAATGGGGGGGGCAAGAGATACGCAGTATTTT	CASSQMGGARDTQYF
once	TRBV2	TRBJ2-2	-	TGTGCCAGCAGTGAGCTTGGGCGGGGAACCGGGGAGCTGTTTTTT	CASSELGRGTGELFF
-	TRBV29-1	TRBJ1-3	-	TGCAGCGGATCCGCAGGTACGGCCGGAAACACCATATATTTT	CSGSAGTAGNTIYF
-	TRBV9	TRBJ2-5	-	TGTGCCAGCAGCTTAGGACAGTATGTGAGAAGCGGGACCCAGTACTTC	CASSLGQYVRSGTQYF
-	TRBV12-5	TRBJ2-5	-	TGTGCTAGTGAGGGGAATCGAGAGACCCAGTACTTC	CASEGNRETQYF
-	TRBV12-3/TRBV12-4	TRBJ1-6	-	TGTGCCAGCAGGGACAACTATAATTCACCCCTCCACTTT	CASRDNYNSPLHF
-	TRBV3-1/TRBV3-2	TRBJ2-3	-	TGTGCCAGCAGCCAAGAAGGGAGCGGGACAAGTGATACGCAGTATTTT	CASSQEGSGTSDTQYF
-	TRBV5-1	TRBJ1-5	-	TGCGCCAGCAGCCCGACGGATGGGAGCAATCAGCCCCAGCATTTT	CASSPTDGSNQPQHF
-	TRBV12-3/TRBV12-4	TRBJ1-4	-	-	CASSFGPGEKLFF
-	TRBV11-2	TRBJ1-1	-	TGTGCCAGCAGTCAAGCCCCCCGGCAGTTACCGAACACTGAAGCTTTCTTT	CASSQAPRQLPNTEAFF
-	TRBV12-3/TRBV12-4	TRBJ1-2	-	TGTGCCAGCAGTTTAGGGTGGGGAAGAGGATTC	CASSLGWGRGF
-	TRBV5-6	TRBJ1-1	-	TGTGCCAGCAGCTTGGGAGGAGTCGGTTTGAACACTGAAGCTTTCTTT	CASSLGGVGLNTEAFF
-	TRBV28	TRBJ2-7	TRBD1	TGTGCCAGCACCGGGACAGGGGGCCACGAGCAGTACTTC	CASTGTGGHEQYF
-	TRBV5-1	TRBJ2-3	-	TGCGCCAGCAGCTTGGCCGGGCGTTACACAGATACGCAGTATTTT	CASSLAGRYTDTQYF
-	TRBV5-1	TRBJ1-6	TRBD1	TGCGCCAGCAGCCTATGGACAGGGGATGGCAATTCACCCCTCCACTTT	CASSLWTGDGNSPLHF
-	TRBV7-9	TRBJ2-7	TRBD2	TGTGCCAGCAGCGCCCGCGGGGGTCCTCTCTCCCTCGAGCAGTACTTC	CASSARGGPLSLEQYF
once	TRBV5-1	TRBJ2-1	-	TGCGCCAGCAGGAAGGACACATACAATGAGCAGTTCTTC	CASRKDTYNEQFF
-	TRBV11-3	TRBJ2-7	TRBD1	TGTGCCAGCAGTACTACAGGGGATGAGCAGTACTTC	CASSTTGDEQYF
-	TRBV5-1	TRBJ2-1	-	TGCGCCAGCAGCTACCGGAGGGCCGATGAGCAGTTCTTC	CASSYRRADEQFF
medium-sized	TRBV5-1	TRBJ2-1	TRBD2	TGCGCCAGCAGCTTGGGGACTAGCAATGAGCAGTTCTTC	CASSLGTSNEQFF
-	TRBV5-6	TRBJ2-3	-	TGTGCCAGCAGCTTCCTTATTAGCACAGATACGCAGTATTTT	CASSFLISTDTQYF
once	TRBV19	TRBJ2-7	TRBD2	TGTGCCAGTAGAGAGTATAGCGGGAGCTCCTACGAGCAGTACTTC	CASREYSGSSYEQYF
-	TRBV6-4	TRBJ2-6	-	TGTGCCAGCAGTAAAGGCTCTGGGGCCAACGTCCTGACTTTC	CASSKGSGANVLTF
-	TRBV27	TRBJ2-3	-	TGTGCCAGCAGTTCAATACAGGAGACTTCTAGCACAGATACGCAGTATTTT	CASSSIQETSSTDTQYF
-	TRBV5-1	TRBJ2-7	-	TGCGCCAGCAGCCGTAACCCAGGCACATCCTACGAGCAGTACTTC	CASSRNPGTSYEQYF
-	TRBV19	TRBJ2-7	-	TGTGCCAGTACTCCCACGTGGGGCTTTTACTACGAGCAGTACTTC	CASTPTWGFYYEQYF
-	TRBV5-1	TRBJ1-3	-	TGCGCCAGCAGCCCCGTAGGAGTCTCTGGAAACACCATATATTTT	CASSPVGVSGNTIYF
-	TRBV5-6	TRBJ1-2	-	TGTGCCAGCAGCTTTGAGGGGAGGTTCAACTATGGCTACACCTTC	CASSFEGRFNYGYTF
-	TRBV6-6	TRBJ1-2	-	TGTGCCAGCAGTATACAAGGCAGAAACTCCCGAGGGGGCTACACCTTC	CASSIQGRNSRGGYTF
-	TRBV30	TRBJ2-5	-	TGTGCCTGGAGGGGGACGTCGTACCAAGAGACCCAGTACTTC	CAWRGTSYQETQYF
-	TRBV24-1	TRBJ2-7	TRBD1	TGTGCCACCAGTGATGTAGGACAGGGGAAAGACGAGCAGTACTTC	CATSDVGQGKDEQYF
-	TRBV6-5	TRBJ1-2	-	TGTGCCAGCATTTCAAACTATGGCTACACCTTC	CASISNYGYTF
-	TRBV28	TRBJ2-1	TRBD2	TGTGCCAGCAGCGCCCCACTAGCGGGCCCCAATGAGCAGTTCTTC	CASSAPLAGPNEQFF
once	TRBV5-5	TRBJ2-1	-	TGTGCCAGCAGCTTTCAAGGGAGCTCCTACAATGAGCAGTTCTTC	CASSFQGSSYNEQFF
-	TRBV9	TRBJ2-5	-	TGTGCCAGCAGCGTAGACGGGCGAGCGGAAGAGACCCAGTACTTC	CASSVDGRAEETQYF
once	TRBV7-2	TRBJ2-2	-	TGTGCCAGCAGCTTCGACGGTTGGAACACCGGGGAGCTGTTTTTT	CASSFDGWNTGELFF
-	TRBV3-1/TRBV3-2	TRBJ2-7	-	TGTGCCAGCAGCCAAGGGGACGGCCCACCGTACTTC	CASSQGDGPPYF
-	TRBV7-8	TRBJ1-1	-	TGTGCCAGCAGCTTAGGACAGTCGAGGTACACTGAAGCTTTCTTT	CASSLGQSRYTEAFF
-	TRBV18	TRBJ2-5	-	TGTGCCAGCTCACCCCGGTGGGGCGGTCAAGAGACCCAGTACTTC	CASSPRWGGQETQYF
-	TRBV27	TRBJ2-7	TRBD2	TGTGCCAGCCGTGGATTTAGCGGGGACTACGAGCAGTACTTC	CASRGFSGDYEQYF
-	TRBV27	TRBJ2-7	TRBD2	TGTGCCAGCAAGAGCCCGGGGGGGGAGCAGTACTTC	CASKSPGGEQYF
once	TRBV6-5	TRBJ2-5	TRBD1	TGTGCCAGCAGTCTAGACAGGGGGATCCAAGAGACCCAGTACTTC	CASSLDRGIQETQYF
-	TRBV3-1/TRBV3-2	TRBJ2-5	TRBD2	TGTGCCAGCAGTCCATGGGGGGGGTACCAAGAGACCCAGTACTTC	CASSPWGGYQETQYF
-	TRBV3-1/TRBV3-2	TRBJ2-5	TRBD1	TGTGCCAGCAGCCGTCGACAGGGAGTGTACCAAGAGACCCAGTACTTC	CASSRRQGVYQETQYF
-	TRBV10-3	TRBJ1-2	TRBD1	TGTGCCATCAGTGAGGTCCTCCGACAGGGTCAGGGCTACACCTTC	CAISEVLRQGQGYTF
-	TRBV4-1	TRBJ1-5	-	TGCGCCAGCAGCCAAGATATCCAGGGAGCGGGTCAGCCCCAGCATTTT	CASSQDIQGAGQPQHF
-	TRBV24-1	TRBJ2-4	TRBD1	TGTGCCACCAGTGATTCCCGGGACAGGGCCAAAAACATTCAGTACTTC	CATSDSRDRAKNIQYF
-	TRBV28	TRBJ1-4	-	TGTGCCAGCACCCCGGACAGAGGGGCAACTAATGAAAAACTGTTTTTT	CASTPDRGATNEKLFF
-	TRBV4-2	TRBJ2-7	TRBD2	TGTGCCAGCAGCTTGAGGACTAGCGGGAGTCACGAGCAGTACTTC	CASSLRTSGSHEQYF
-	TRBV7-3	TRBJ2-5	-	TGTGCCAGCAGCTTCGGGGGGCGCGGAGAGACCCAGTACTTC	CASSFGGRGETQYF
-	TRBV15	TRBJ2-3	-	TGTGCCACCAGCAGTATCGTGGAGGGGTTTAAAGATACGCAGTATTTT	CATSSIVEGFKDTQYF
-	TRBV6-2/TRBV6-3	TRBJ2-6	TRBD2	TGTGCCAGCAGCGCCGGGACTAGCGGGAGCCCAATCTCTGGGGCCAACGTCCTGACTTTC	CASSAGTSGSPISGANVLTF
-	TRBV7-2	TRBJ1-4	TRBD1	TGTGCCAGCAGCTGGACAGGAGAAAAACTGTTTTTT	CASSWTGEKLFF